The TCR beta chain described here comes from a study of CD8+CD57+ T cells in acquired aplastic anemia. Study details: Mean yield of DNA from sorted CD4+ and CD8+ cells was 3 to 3.5 ug.

It was genomic DNA that served as the template for profiling TCR beta VDJ and CDR3. TCRdb processed the reads anew with MiXCR; each CDR3 protein has one entry. The data show 210,000 or so distinct CDR3 sequences, with approximately 51% seen just once and 15% to 20% held by the top ten. Overall study findings and caveats: Overlapping CD8+ CDR3 repertoires of patients and controls contained approximately 29 shared sequences.

Germline V gene sequence: CDR1 SGHTA, CDR2 FQGNSA. The CDR3 spans 16 residues. V lost 4 bases, J lost 1 base, and 16 bases lay in between. This clonotype showed up many times. Its antigen is unknown. Patients selected for sequencing had displayed CD8+CD57+ cell expansion by flow cytometry. This receptor was obtained from a human donor with aplastic anemia. The chain carries TRBV7-2 and TRBJ1-1, with D perhaps TRBD1 (5 bases). The sample taken for sequencing was sorted CD4+, CD8+, or CD8+CD57+ T cells (not recorded which) from PBMCs. In nucleotides, the CDR3 is TGTGCCAGCAGCTGGGGGGTGGCGGGAGAGAACACTGAAGCTTTCTTT. Its translation is CASSWGVAGENTEAFF.